A selection of T cell receptor beta chains follows, all from one sample in a study of immune evolution from preneoplasia to lung adenocarcinoma. TCRdb's copy holds only in-frame clones and misses some; the assay was immunoSEQ multiplex PCR. The sample has roughly 5,300 clones; approximately 83% are singletons. The specimen was FFPE invasive lung adenocarcinoma tissue. Source of these receptors: a person aged 45 to 69 with lung adenocarcinoma. CDR3s include the opening cysteine and the closing phenylalanine or tryptophan. Fields, in order: V gene, clone size, J gene, D gene, CDR3 DNA, CDR3 protein. The D gene is left open where the match is weak. Some rows have no size entry. The others give once, few or many, or a class for an expanded clone.

TRBV21-1	NA	TRBJ2-4	NA	TGTGCCAGCAGCGGGGGCCGGGGAGGGAAAGCCAAAAACATTCAGTACTTC	CASSGGRGGKAKNIQYF
TRBV29-1	NA	TRBJ2-1	TRBD2	TGCAGCGTTGAGCCTAGCGGGAGGGTTTCCTACAATGAGCAGTTCTTC	CSVEPSGRVSYNEQFF
TRBV18	NA	TRBJ2-7	NA	TGTGCCAGCTCACGAGTGGGCTCCTACGAGCAGTACTTC	CASSRVGSYEQYF
TRBV14	NA	TRBJ2-7	NA	TGTGCCAGCAGCCAATTACGAGTCCAGAAACCTTACGAGCAGTACTTC	CASSQLRVQKPYEQYF
TRBV27	NA	TRBJ2-2	TRBD2	TGTGCCAGCAGTTCGGGACTAGCGGCGAACACCGGGGAGCTGTTTTTT	CASSSGLAANTGELFF
TRBV28	NA	TRBJ2-7	NA	TGTGCCAGCAGGTCCTATGGTGGTTCCTACGAGCAGTACTTC	CASRSYGGSYEQYF
TRBV2	NA	TRBJ1-5	NA	TGTGCCAGCAGTGAAGCAGCGGGGGACAATCAGCCCCAGCATTTT	CASSEAAGDNQPQHF
TRBV7-2	once	TRBJ2-1	TRBD1	TGTGCCAGCAGCTTCAGGGGGTCCTACAATGAGCAGTTCTTC	CASSFRGSYNEQFF
TRBV30	few	TRBJ2-6	TRBD1	TGTGCCTCAGGACAGGCCGGGGCCAACGTCCTGACTTTC	CASGQAGANVLTF
TRBV6-1	NA	TRBJ2-1	TRBD2	TGTGCCAGCAGTAAGAGACTAGCGGGAGAAGAAGAGCAGTTCTTC	CASSKRLAGEEEQFF
TRBV5-4	NA	TRBJ1-1	NA	TGTGCCAGCAGCTTGGCGCTGAACACTGAAGCTTTCTTT	CASSLALNTEAFF
TRBV5-6	NA	TRBJ2-7	TRBD2	TGTGCCAGCAGCTGGCGAATGGCGGGAGGCTACGAGCAGTACTTC	CASSWRMAGGYEQYF
TRBV11-3	NA	TRBJ2-1	TRBD1	TGTGCCAGTAAAAGCCGGGACAGGGATTTATACGAGCAGTTCTTC	CASKSRDRDLYEQFF
TRBV11-3	NA	TRBJ2-3	NA	TGTGCCAGCAGCTTATATGGGGGCTCAGATACGCAGTATTTT	CASSLYGGSDTQYF
TRBV11-2	NA	TRBJ2-5	NA	TGTGCCAGCAGCTTCGGCACCTGGGGAGCGTCGGGGACCCAAGAGACCCAGTACTTC	CASSFGTWGASGTQETQYF
TRBV27	NA	TRBJ2-7	NA	TGTGCCAGCAGCCCCCAAGGGCCGCACTACGAGCAGTACTTC	CASSPQGPHYEQYF
TRBV7-9	NA	TRBJ2-2	TRBD2	TGTGCCAGCAGCCCTGGACTAGACACCGGGGAGCTGTTTTTT	CASSPGLDTGELFF
TRBV10-1	NA	TRBJ2-1	TRBD2	TGCGCCAGCAGTGAGCTAGGACTAGCCGTAAACAATGAGCAGTTCTTC	CASSELGLAVNNEQFF
TRBV7-8	NA	TRBJ1-5	TRBD1	TGTGCCAGCAGCGGGCGGACAGGCGGGAATCAGCCCCAGCATTTT	CASSGRTGGNQPQHF
TRBV2	NA	TRBJ2-6	NA	TGTGCCAGCAGTGAGCAAGGCTCTGGGGCCAACGTCCTGACTTTC	CASSEQGSGANVLTF
TRBV10-1	once	TRBJ1-1	NA	TGCGCCAGCAGTGGGGGTATATGTGAAGCTTTCTTT	CASSGGICEAFF
TRBV30	NA	TRBJ2-1	NA	TGTGCCTGGAATAGACAGGAAACCTACAATGAGCAGTTCTTC	CAWNRQETYNEQFF
TRBV5-1	NA	TRBJ2-5	TRBD1	TGCGCCAGCAGCGTCCAGACAGGGGGCCAAGAGACCCAGTACTTC	CASSVQTGGQETQYF
TRBV16	NA	TRBJ1-5	NA	TGTGCCAGCAGCAGACAGAATCAGCCCCAGCATTTT	CASSRQNQPQHF
TRBV11-3	NA	TRBJ2-2	NA	TGTGCCAGCAGCCCAATGAGGGGGGCGACCACCGGGGAGCTGTTTTTT	CASSPMRGATTGELFF
TRBV9	NA	TRBJ1-2	NA	TGTGCCAGCAGCGCGGGACCTCGTGGCTACACCTTC	CASSAGPRGYTF
TRBV11-2	once	TRBJ2-5	NA	TGTGCCAGCAGCCGGGACACTTCCTCGGAGACCCAGTACTTC	CASSRDTSSETQYF
TRBV7-9	NA	TRBJ1-5	TRBD1	TGTGCCAGCAGTTTGACAGGGGCCAGCAATCAGCCCCAGCATTTT	CASSLTGASNQPQHF
TRBV18	NA	TRBJ2-3	TRBD2	TGTGCCAGCTCGCGCGGACTAGCGGGAACGGATACGCAGTATTTT	CASSRGLAGTDTQYF
TRBV29-1	NA	TRBJ2-3	NA	TGCAGCGCTGGGTCAAGGGGATCTTCTGATACGCAGTATTTT	CSAGSRGSSDTQYF
TRBV6-5	NA	TRBJ2-1	NA	TGTGCCAGCAGGGTTCCGATGGCGGGTGAGCAGTTCTTC	CASRVPMAGEQFF
TRBV6-5	NA	TRBJ1-2	NA	TGTGCCAGCAGTTATTCCGACCGGACTGGCTACACCTTC	CASSYSDRTGYTF
TRBV28	NA	TRBJ2-3	NA	TGTGCCAGCAGTTCGACGAGTTTGGAATCAGATACGCAGTATTTT	CASSSTSLESDTQYF
TRBV7-2	NA	TRBJ1-3	NA	TGTGCCAGCAGCTTAGTGGGGGGGATCTCTGGAAACACCATATATTTT	CASSLVGGISGNTIYF
TRBV23-1	few	TRBJ1-1	NA	TGCGCCAGCAGTCGAAAACAGATGGACACTGAAGCTTTCTTT	CASSRKQMDTEAFF
TRBV21-1	NA	TRBJ2-7	NA	TGTGCCAGCAGCAAAGCTTACGAGCAGTACTTC	CASSKAYEQYF
TRBV5-1	NA	TRBJ2-3	NA	TGCGCCAGCAGCTTGGATGGGATAACAGATACGCAGTATTTT	CASSLDGITDTQYF
TRBV2	NA	TRBJ2-1	NA	TGTGCCAGCAGTGATAACGTGGGTTACAATGAGCAGTTCTTC	CASSDNVGYNEQFF
TRBV19	NA	TRBJ1-1	TRBD1	TGTGCCAGCACAAAGACAGGGGATTCCGGTGAAGCTTTCTTT	CASTKTGDSGEAFF
TRBV5-1	NA	TRBJ2-1	TRBD2	TGCGCCAGCAGCTTGGGAGCGGGAGGGCCAGGGGACAATGAGCAGTTCTTC	CASSLGAGGPGDNEQFF
TRBV7-9	NA	TRBJ2-7	TRBD2	TGTGCCAGCAGCTTAGGAAGCGGGAGGAACGAGCAGTACTTC	CASSLGSGRNEQYF
TRBV29-1	NA	TRBJ2-3	NA	TGCAGCATCCGTTCGGGCACGGGCACAGATACGCAGTATTTT	CSIRSGTGTDTQYF
TRBV5-6	NA	TRBJ2-1	TRBD2	TGTGCCAGCAGCTTGGGGGTCGGGACTACTCAGTTCTTC	CASSLGVGTTQFF
TRBV18	NA	TRBJ1-4	NA	TGTGCCAGCTCACCAGCGCGCGGCCTTGGGGGCGAACTGTTTTTT	CASSPARGLGGELFF
TRBV15	NA	TRBJ1-4	TRBD1	TGTGCCACCAGTACTCGGGAGGGGACAGCAACTAATGAAAAACTGTTTTTT	CATSTREGTATNEKLFF
TRBV7-8	NA	TRBJ2-2	TRBD2	TGTGCCAGCAGCTTAGTGGGGTTGTCAGCGGGAGGTCTCTCCGGGGAGCTGTTTTTT	CASSLVGLSAGGLSGELFF
TRBV7-9	NA	TRBJ1-2	NA	TGTGCCAGCAGCTTCGGGACTAACTATGGCTACACCTTC	CASSFGTNYGYTF
TRBV6-5	NA	TRBJ1-5	NA	TGTGAGGGCAATCAGCCCCAGCATTTT	CEGNQPQHF
TRBV4-2	NA	TRBJ1-1	TRBD1	TGTGCCAGCAGCCAAGATCTGACGACAGGGAGTGGATCAACCATGAACACTGAAGCTTTCTTT	CASSQDLTTGSGSTMNTEAFF
TRBV2	NA	TRBJ2-2	TRBD1	TGTGCCAGCAGTGGACAGGGGGCCAACACCGGGGAGCTGTTTTTT	CASSGQGANTGELFF
TRBV6-6	NA	TRBJ1-5	NA	TGTGCCAGCAGCTTTTTACTCCGGGGCCAGCCCCAGCATTTT	CASSFLLRGQPQHF
TRBV5-8	NA	TRBJ2-7	NA	TGTGCCAGCAGCTTCGGTGGGGACAACGAGCAGTACTTC	CASSFGGDNEQYF
TRBV19	NA	TRBJ2-1	TRBD2	TGTGCCAGTAGTATATCTTCGGGACTAGCGAATGAGCAGTTCTTC	CASSISSGLANEQFF
TRBV5-4	NA	TRBJ2-3	TRBD2	TGTGCCAGCAGCTCGGGGGGGGCGGACACAGATACGCAGTATTTT	CASSSGGADTDTQYF
TRBV7-3	few	TRBJ2-3	TRBD2	TGTGCCAGCAGCTTTAGCGGGAGTGCGAATACGCAGTATTTT	CASSFSGSANTQYF
TRBV18	NA	TRBJ1-1	NA	TGTGCCAGCTCACCTGACAGGAGGGGGGTCGAGGCTTTCTTT	CASSPDRRGVEAFF
TRBV11-3	NA	TRBJ1-5	NA	TGTGCCAGCAGCCCGACTTTGGGGGATCAGCCCCAGCATTTT	CASSPTLGDQPQHF
TRBV11-3	NA	TRBJ1-1	NA	TGTGCCAGCAGCAGAAACACTGAAGCTTTCTTT	CASSRNTEAFF
TRBV7-8	few	TRBJ2-5	NA	TGTGCCAGCAGCTTAGATGAAACTACTCGAGACTTC	CASSLDETTRDF
TRBV7-7	NA	TRBJ2-5	NA	TGTGCTAGCAGCTTATCTGGGGAGACCCAGTACTTC	CASSLSGETQYF